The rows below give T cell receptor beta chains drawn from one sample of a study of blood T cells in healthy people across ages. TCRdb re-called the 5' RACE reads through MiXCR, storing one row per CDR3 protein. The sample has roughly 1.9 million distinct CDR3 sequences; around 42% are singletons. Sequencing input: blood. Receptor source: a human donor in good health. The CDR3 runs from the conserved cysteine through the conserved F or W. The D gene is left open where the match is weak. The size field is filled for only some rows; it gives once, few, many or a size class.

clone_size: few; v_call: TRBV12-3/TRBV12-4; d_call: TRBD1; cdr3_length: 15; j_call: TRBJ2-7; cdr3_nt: TGTGCCAGCAGTCCCGGACAGGGGGCAAAATACGAGCAGTACTTC; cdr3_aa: CASSPGQGAKYEQYF
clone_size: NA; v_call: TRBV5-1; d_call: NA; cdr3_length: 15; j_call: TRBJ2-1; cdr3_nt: TGCGCCAGCAGCTGGGGGCTCCGCCGCAACAATGAGCAGTTCTTC; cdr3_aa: CASSWGLRRNNEQFF
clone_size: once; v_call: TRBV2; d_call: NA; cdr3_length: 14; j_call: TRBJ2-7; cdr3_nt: TGTGCCAGCTTCCTTCCAGATATGGGCAGGGTCGAGTACTTC; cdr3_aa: CASFLPDMGRVEYF
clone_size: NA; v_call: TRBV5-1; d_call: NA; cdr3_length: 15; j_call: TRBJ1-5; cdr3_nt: TGCGCCAGCAGAGAAGGGTCACATAGCAATCAGCCCCAGCATTTT; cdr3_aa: CASREGSHSNQPQHF
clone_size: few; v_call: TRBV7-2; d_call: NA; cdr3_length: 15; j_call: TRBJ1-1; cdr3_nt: TGTGCCAGCAGCCCCCTACGGGGGGGGAACACTGAAGCTTTCTTT; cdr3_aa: CASSPLRGGNTEAFF
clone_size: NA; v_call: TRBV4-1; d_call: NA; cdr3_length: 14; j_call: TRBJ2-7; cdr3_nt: TGCGCCAGCAGCCAAGATGGTTTCGGCTACGAGCAGTACTTC; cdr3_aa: CASSQDGFGYEQYF
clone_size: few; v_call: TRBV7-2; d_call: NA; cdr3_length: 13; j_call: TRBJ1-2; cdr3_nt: TGTGCCAGCAGCCTCTGGGCTGAGGGCGGCTACACCTTC; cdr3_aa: CASSLWAEGGYTF
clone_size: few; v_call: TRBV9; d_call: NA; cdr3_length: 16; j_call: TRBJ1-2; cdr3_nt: TGTGCCAGCAGTGCCACACCAGTCATAGCTAACTATGGCTACACCTTC; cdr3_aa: CASSATPVIANYGYTF
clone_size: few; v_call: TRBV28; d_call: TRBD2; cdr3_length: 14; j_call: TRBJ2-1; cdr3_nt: TGTGCCAGCAGTTCTAGCGGGGGGGCGAATGAGCAGTTCTTC; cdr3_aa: CASSSSGGANEQFF
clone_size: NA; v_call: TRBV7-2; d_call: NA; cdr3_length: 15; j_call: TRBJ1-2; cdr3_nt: TGTGCCAGCAGCTCACAACGACAGGCCAGCTATGGCTACACCTTC; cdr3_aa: CASSSQRQASYGYTF
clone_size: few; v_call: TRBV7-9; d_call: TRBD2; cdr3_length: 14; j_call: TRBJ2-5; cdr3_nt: TGTGCCAGCAGGTTAGCGGGAGATCAAGAGACCCAGTACTTC; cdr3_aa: CASRLAGDQETQYF
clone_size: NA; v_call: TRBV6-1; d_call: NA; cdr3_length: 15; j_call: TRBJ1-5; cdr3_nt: TGTGCCAGCAGTGAAGCGCTTCAGGGAGGTCAGCCCCAGCATTTT; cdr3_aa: CASSEALQGGQPQHF
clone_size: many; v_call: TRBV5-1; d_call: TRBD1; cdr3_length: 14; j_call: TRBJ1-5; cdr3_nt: TGCGCCAGCAGCTTGGGGGACAGAAATCAGCCCCAGCATTTT; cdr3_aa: CASSLGDRNQPQHF
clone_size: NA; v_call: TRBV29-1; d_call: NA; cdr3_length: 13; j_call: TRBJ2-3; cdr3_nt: TGCGGCGTTGGTCAAGCGGTTTCAGATACGCAGTATTTT; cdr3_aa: CGVGQAVSDTQYF
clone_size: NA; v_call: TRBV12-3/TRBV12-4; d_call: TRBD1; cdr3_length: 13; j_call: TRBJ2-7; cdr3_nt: TGTGCCAGCGGACAGGGGGCTGAATACGAGCAGTACTTC; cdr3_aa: CASGQGAEYEQYF
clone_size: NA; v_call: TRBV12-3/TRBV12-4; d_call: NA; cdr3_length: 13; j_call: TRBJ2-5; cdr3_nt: TGTGCCAGCAAACTGGGGGGTCAGGAGACCCAGTACTTC; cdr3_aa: CASKLGGQETQYF
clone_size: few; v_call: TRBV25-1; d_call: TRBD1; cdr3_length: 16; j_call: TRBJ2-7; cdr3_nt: TGTGCCAGCAGTGCCCTGACACAGGGGCTCAACTACGAGCAGTACTTC; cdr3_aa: CASSALTQGLNYEQYF
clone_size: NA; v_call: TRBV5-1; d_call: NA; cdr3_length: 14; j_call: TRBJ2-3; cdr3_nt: TGCGCCAGCAGATCCGCCCCAGCCACAGATACGCAGTATTTT; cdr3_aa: CASRSAPATDTQYF
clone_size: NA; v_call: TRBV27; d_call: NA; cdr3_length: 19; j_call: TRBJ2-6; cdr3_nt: TGTGCCAGCAGTTTACTAGCCGGACCCTACTCACCTGGGGCCAACGTCCTGACTTTC; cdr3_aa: CASSLLAGPYSPGANVLTF
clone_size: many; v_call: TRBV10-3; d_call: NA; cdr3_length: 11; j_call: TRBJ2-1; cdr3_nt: TGTGCCATCTTATGGGCGAATGAGCAGTTCTTC; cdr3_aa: CAILWANEQFF
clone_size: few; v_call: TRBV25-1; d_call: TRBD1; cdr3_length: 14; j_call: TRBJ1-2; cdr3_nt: TGTGCCAGCAGTGACGGGACAGGCCCTGAAGGCTACACCTTC; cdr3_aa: CASSDGTGPEGYTF
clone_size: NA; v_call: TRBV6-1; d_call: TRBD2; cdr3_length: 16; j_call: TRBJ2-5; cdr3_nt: TGTGCCAGCAGTGAAGTTAGGCGGGGGGGCTGGGAGACCCAGTACTTC; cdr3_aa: CASSEVRRGGWETQYF
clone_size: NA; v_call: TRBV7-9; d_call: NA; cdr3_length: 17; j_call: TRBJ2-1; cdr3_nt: TGTGCCAGCAGCCCTAAGGCGGGACACAGCTCCTACAATGAGCAGTTCTTC; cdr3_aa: CASSPKAGHSSYNEQFF
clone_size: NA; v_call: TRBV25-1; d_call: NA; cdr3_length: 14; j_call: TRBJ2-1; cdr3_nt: TGTGCCAGCAGTGAATTTGGCGATAGCTACGAGCAGTTCTTC; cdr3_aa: CASSEFGDSYEQFF
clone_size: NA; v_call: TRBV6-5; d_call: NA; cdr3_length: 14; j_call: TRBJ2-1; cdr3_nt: TGTGCCAGCAGTTACCGGCTAGCGAACAATGAGCAGTTCTTC; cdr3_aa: CASSYRLANNEQFF
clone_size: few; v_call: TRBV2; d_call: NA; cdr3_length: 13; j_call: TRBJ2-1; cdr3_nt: TGTGCCACAAAACAGGGCTCCTACAATGAGCAGTTCTTC; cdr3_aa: CATKQGSYNEQFF
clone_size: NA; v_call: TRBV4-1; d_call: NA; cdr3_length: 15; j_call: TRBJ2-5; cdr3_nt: TGCGCCAGCAGCCAAGATTCAGTAGTAGTCTTGGAGCAGTACTTC; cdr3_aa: CASSQDSVVVLEQYF
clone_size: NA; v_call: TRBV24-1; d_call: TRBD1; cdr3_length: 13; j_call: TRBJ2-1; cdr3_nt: TGTGCCACCAAGGGACAGGGTTGGGATGAGCAGTTCTTC; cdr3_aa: CATKGQGWDEQFF
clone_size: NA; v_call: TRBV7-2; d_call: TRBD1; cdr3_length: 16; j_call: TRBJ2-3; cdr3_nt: TGTGCCAGCAGCTTAGGGGGACAGGGATACACAGATACGCAGTATTTT; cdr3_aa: CASSLGGQGYTDTQYF
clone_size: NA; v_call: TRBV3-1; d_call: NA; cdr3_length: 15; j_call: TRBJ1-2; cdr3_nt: TGTGCCAGCAGTTTCGGGACACAGATTCTCTATGGCTACACCTTC; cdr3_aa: CASSFGTQILYGYTF
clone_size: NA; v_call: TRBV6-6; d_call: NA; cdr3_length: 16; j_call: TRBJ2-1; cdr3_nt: TGTGCCAGCAGTTACTCAGGCCAGAGGAGGTACAATGAGCAGTTCTTC; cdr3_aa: CASSYSGQRRYNEQFF
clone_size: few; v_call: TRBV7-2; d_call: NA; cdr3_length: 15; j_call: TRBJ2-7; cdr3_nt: TGTGCCAGCAGCAGGATGGGGGGCAGTGGGTACGAGCAGTACTTC; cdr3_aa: CASSRMGGSGYEQYF
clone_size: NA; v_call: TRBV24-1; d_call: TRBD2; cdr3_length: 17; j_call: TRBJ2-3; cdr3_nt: TGTGCCACCAGTGCCGCCGGGACTAGCGGGGGGGCCGGTACGCAGTATTTT; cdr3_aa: CATSAAGTSGGAGTQYF
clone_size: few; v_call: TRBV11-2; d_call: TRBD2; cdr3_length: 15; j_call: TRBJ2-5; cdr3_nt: TGTGCCAGCAGCCCCGGGGGGGGGTCGAAAGAGACCCAGTACTTC; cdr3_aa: CASSPGGGSKETQYF
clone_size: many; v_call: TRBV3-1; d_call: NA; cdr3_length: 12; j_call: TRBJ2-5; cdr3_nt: TGTGCCAGCAGCCAAGATCTAGAGACCCAGTACTTC; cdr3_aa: CASSQDLETQYF
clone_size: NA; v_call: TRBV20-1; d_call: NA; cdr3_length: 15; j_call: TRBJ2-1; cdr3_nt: TGCAGTGCTAGAGAACCCGACTTCTCCTACAATGAGCAGTTCTTC; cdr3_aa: CSAREPDFSYNEQFF
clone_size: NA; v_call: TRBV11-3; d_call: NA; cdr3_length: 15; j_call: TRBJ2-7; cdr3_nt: TGTGCCAGCAGCTTAGGGGCCCTAGGACCCTACGAGCAGTACTTC; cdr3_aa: CASSLGALGPYEQYF
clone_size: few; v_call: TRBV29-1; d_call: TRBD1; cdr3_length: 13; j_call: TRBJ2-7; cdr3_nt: TGCAGCGTACTACCAGGGGGCGCGGGAGAGCAGTACTTC; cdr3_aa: CSVLPGGAGEQYF
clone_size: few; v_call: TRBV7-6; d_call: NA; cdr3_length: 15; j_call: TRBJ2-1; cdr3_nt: TGTGCCAGCAGCTTAACAGGGTTTGGAGGCAATGAGCAGTTCTTC; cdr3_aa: CASSLTGFGGNEQFF
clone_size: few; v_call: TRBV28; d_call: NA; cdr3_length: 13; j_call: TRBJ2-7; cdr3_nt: TGTGCCAGCCTACGACAGGGAGGTCACGAGCAGTACTTC; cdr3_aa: CASLRQGGHEQYF
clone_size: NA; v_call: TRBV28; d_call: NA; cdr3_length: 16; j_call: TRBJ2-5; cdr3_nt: TGTGCCAGCACCCCCAGGGGGGGCCGTTTCCAAGAGACCCAGTACTTC; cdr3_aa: CASTPRGGRFQETQYF
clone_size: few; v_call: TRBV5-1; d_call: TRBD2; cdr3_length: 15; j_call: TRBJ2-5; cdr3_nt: TGCGCCAGCACTTTCGTGACGGGGGGGACGGAGACCCAGTACTTC; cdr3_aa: CASTFVTGGTETQYF
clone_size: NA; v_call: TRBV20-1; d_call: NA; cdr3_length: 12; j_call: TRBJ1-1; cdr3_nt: TGCAGTGCCTCCCCGGCGGACACTGAAGCTTTCTTT; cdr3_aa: CSASPADTEAFF
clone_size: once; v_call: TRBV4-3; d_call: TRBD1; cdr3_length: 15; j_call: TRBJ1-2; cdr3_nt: TGCGCCAGCAGCGAACCGGGACAGCCTTTTTATGACTACACCTTC; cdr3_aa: CASSEPGQPFYDYTF
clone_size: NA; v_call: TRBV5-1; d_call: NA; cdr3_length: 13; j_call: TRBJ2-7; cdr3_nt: TGCGCCAGCAGACAGGGAGGTGTCCACGAGCAGTACTTC; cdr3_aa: CASRQGGVHEQYF
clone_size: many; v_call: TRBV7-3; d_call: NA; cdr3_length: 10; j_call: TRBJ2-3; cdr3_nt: TGTGCCAGCAGCACGGGGACGCAGTATTTT; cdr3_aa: CASSTGTQYF
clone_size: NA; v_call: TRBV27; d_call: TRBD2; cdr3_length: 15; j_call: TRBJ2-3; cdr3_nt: TGTGCCAGCAGTCAGACTAGCGTAAACACAGATACGCAGTATTTT; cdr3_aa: CASSQTSVNTDTQYF
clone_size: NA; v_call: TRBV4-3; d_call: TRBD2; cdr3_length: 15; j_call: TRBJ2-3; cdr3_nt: TGCGCCAGCAGCCAAGATGGGGGACTATCAGATACGCAGTATTTT; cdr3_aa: CASSQDGGLSDTQYF
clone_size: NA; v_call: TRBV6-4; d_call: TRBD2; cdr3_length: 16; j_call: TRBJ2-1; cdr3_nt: TGTGCCAGCAGCCCGATAGCGGGGAACTCCTACAATGAGCAGTTCTTC; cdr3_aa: CASSPIAGNSYNEQFF
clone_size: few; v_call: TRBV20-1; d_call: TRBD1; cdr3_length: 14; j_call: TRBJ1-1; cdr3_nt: TGCAGTGCTAGCGACGGGACAGGGGTCACTGAAGCTTTCTTT; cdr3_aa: CSASDGTGVTEAFF